The clone carrying this T cell receptor beta chain was seen only a few times. The antigen is not known. Unique molecular identifiers were present on the cDNA, which also gained a universal primer site by template switching. Using its own MiXCR run on the 5' RACE reads, TCRdb lists one record per CDR3 protein. The sample consists of under 900,000 distinct CDR3 sequences, around 12% of them appearing once. The sample is drawn from a study of identical twins. Study-level findings and limits: Beta out-of-frame sequences showed weaker excess twin sharing.

The CDR3 has 14 residues. V lost 7 bases and J lost 6; bases outside the gene matches: 11. Germline CDR1 MNHEY, CDR2 SMNVEV (reference sequence). In addition, the sample was reused for a study of yellow fever vaccine responses in identical twins.

Material for sequencing was PBMCs. The chain has TRBV27 and TRBJ2-7; 8 bases are shared with TRBD1. This TCR came from a woman younger than 35 in good health. CDR3: CASTSNQGAGEQYF. CDR3 in DNA: TGTGCCAGCACCTCCAATCAGGGGGCGGGCGAGCAGTACTTC.